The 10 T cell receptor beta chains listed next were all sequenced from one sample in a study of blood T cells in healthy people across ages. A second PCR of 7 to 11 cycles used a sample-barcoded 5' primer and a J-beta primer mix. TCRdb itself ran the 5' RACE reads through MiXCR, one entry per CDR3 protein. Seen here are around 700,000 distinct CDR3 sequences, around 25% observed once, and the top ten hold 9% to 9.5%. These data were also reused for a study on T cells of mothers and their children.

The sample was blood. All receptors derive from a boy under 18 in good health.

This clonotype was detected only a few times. The CDR3 loop is CSAQQGVSTDTQYF. CDR3 nucleotides: TGCAGCGCCCAACAGGGGGTTAGCACAGATACGCAGTATTTT. The chain employs TRBV29-1 and TRBJ2-3; 8 bases are shared with TRBD1. V lost 7 bases, J lost 0 bases, and 6 bases stayed unmatched. The CDR3 has 14 amino acids. Germline V gene lookup returns CDR1 SQVTM and CDR2 ANQGSEA.

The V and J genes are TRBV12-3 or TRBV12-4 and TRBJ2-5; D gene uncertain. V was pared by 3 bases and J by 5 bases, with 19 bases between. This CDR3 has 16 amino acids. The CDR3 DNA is TGTGCCAGCAGTTTGACGACTCCTCGGGTTATGGAGACCCAGTACTTC. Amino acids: CASSLTTPRVMETQYF.

In DNA form, the CDR3 reads TGTGCCACCAGCAGAGAATTAAGGAGAGCAGCAGAAGAGACCCAGTACTTC. This encodes CATSRELRRAAEETQYF. The rearrangement uses TRBV15 and TRBJ2-5; D ambiguous. The CDR3 runs 17 residues. Germline V gene sequence: CDR1 LNHNV, CDR2 YYDKDF (reference sequence). V lost 0 bases, J lost 3 bases, and 17 bases lay in between.

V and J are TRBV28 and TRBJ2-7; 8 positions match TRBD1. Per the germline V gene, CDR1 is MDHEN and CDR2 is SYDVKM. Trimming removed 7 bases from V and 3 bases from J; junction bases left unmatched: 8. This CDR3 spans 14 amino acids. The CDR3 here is CASTKRRGLYEQYF. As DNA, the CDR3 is TGTGCCAGCACCAAGCGCAGGGGGCTCTACGAGCAGTACTTC.

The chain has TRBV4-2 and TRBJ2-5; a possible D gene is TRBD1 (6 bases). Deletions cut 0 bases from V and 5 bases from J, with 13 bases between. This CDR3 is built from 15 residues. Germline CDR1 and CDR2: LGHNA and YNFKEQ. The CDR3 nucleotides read TGTGCCAGCAGCCAAGAACAGGGTCGGTTTGAGACCCAGTACTTC. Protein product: CASSQEQGRFETQYF.

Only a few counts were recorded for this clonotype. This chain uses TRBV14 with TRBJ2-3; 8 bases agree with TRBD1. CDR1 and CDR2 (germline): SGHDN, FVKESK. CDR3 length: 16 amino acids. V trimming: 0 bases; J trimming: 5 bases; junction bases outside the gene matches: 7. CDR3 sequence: CASSQDRGRSGDTQYF. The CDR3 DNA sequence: TGTGCCAGCAGCCAAGACAGGGGGCGAAGTGGAGATACGCAGTATTTT.

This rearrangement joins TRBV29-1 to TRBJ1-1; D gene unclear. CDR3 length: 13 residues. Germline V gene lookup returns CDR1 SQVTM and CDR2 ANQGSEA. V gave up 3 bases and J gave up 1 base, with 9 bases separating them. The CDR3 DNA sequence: TGCAGCGTTGACGTGGCCACGAACACTGAAGCTTTCTTT. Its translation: CSVDVATNTEAFF.

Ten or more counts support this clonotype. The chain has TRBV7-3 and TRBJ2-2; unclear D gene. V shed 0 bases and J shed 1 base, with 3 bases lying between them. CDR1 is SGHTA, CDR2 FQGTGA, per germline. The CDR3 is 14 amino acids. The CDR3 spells CASSLTGNTGELFF. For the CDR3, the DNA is TGTGCCAGCAGCTTAACGGGGAACACCGGGGAGCTGTTTTTT.

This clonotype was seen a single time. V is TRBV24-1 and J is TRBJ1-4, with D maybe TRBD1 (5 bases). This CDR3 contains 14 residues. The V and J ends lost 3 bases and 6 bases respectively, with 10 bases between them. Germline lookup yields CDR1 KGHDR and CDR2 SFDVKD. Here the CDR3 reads CATSDGAGDEKLFF. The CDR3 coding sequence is TGTGCCACCAGTGATGGGGCCGGTGATGAAAAACTGTTTTTT.

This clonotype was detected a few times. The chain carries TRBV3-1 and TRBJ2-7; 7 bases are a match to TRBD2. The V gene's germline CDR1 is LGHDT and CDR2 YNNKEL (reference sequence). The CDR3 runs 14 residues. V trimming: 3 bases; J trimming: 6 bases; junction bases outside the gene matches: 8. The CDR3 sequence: CASSQRELSGEQYF. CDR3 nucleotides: TGTGCCAGCAGCCAGCGGGAGCTATCGGGCGAGCAGTACTTC.